Listed below are T cell receptor beta chains from one sample, sequenced in a study of T cells in Graves' hyperthyroidism and ophthalmopathy. TCRdb re-called the multiplex PCR reads with MiXCR, one entry per CDR3 protein. This table holds hundreds of thousands of distinct CDR3 sequences, about a fifth found once. Sequencing used blood. All receptors derive from a man aged 25 to 40 with Graves' ophthalmopathy. Both conserved end residues are part of each CDR3. D genes are given only for firm matches. The size of a clone is reported for some rows only, either as once, few or many, or as a class for expanded clones.

D gene	J gene	V gene	clone size	CDR3 DNA	CDR3 protein
.	TRBJ2-7	TRBV28	.	TGTGCCAGCAGTTATGGACAGCGCTACGAGCAGTACTTC	CASSYGQRYEQYF
.	TRBJ1-1	TRBV10-3	few	TGTGCCATCAGTGGGGGAACTGAAGCTTTCTTT	CAISGGTEAFF
TRBD1	TRBJ2-7	TRBV20-1	.	TGCAGTGCTAGAGGGGACAGAATCTCCTACGAGCAGTACTTC	CSARGDRISYEQYF
TRBD2	TRBJ2-3	TRBV7-3	few	TGTGCCAGCAGCGAAACGGGGGGGCCCACAGATACGCAGTATTTT	CASSETGGPTDTQYF
.	TRBJ2-2	TRBV5-6	.	TGTGCCAGCAGCTGGGGGCCCGACACCGGGGAGCTGTTTTTT	CASSWGPDTGELFF
TRBD1	TRBJ1-2	TRBV3-1	many	TGTGCCAGCAGCCAAGATACCTACAGGGGAGTTCGTGGATGGGGCTACACCTTC	CASSQDTYRGVRGWGYTF
TRBD2	TRBJ2-7	TRBV6-5	.	TGTGCCAGCAGTTACTCGAGTGTTAGCGGGAGGACAACTACCTACGAGCAGTACTTC	CASSYSSVSGRTTTYEQYF
.	TRBJ2-7	TRBV6-1	.	TGTGCCAGCAGGCTCGGGGGGCCCTACGAGCAGTACTTC	CASRLGGPYEQYF
TRBD2	TRBJ2-7	TRBV28	many	TGTGCCAGCAGTTTATCATCCCACGGGAGGGCCAACGAGCAGTACTTC	CASSLSSHGRANEQYF
TRBD1	TRBJ1-2	TRBV7-9	.	TGTGCCAGCAGCCCAGGCCCGGGGACAGGGTCTGGCTACACCTTC	CASSPGPGTGSGYTF
TRBD2	TRBJ2-1	TRBV20-1	few	TGCAGTGCTAGAGATAGCGGGAGAGGCGATGAGCAGTTCTTC	CSARDSGRGDEQFF
.	TRBJ2-1	TRBV28	few	TGTGCCAGCAGTACTAGGAACATCGTGGTCGATGAGCAGTTCTTC	CASSTRNIVVDEQFF
TRBD2	TRBJ2-5	TRBV7-2	.	TGTGCCAGCAGCTTAGTGGGACTAGCAGAAGAGACCCAGTACTTC	CASSLVGLAEETQYF
TRBD1	TRBJ2-4	TRBV7-9	.	TGTGCCGTCCAGGGGGCAGCCAAAAACATTCAGTACTTC	CAVQGAAKNIQYF